The 25 T cell receptor beta chains below all came from one sample that was sequenced in a study of T cell clonality in common variable immunodeficiency. Study-level results: Fewer deletions and N-nucleotide insertions were reportedly seen in common variable immunodeficiency TCR beta sequences.

Sequenced by immunoSEQ multiplex PCR; TCRdb stores in-frame clones only, minus some. This repertoire holds fewer than 40,000 clones, and none appear only once. These receptors' targets are unknown. The sequenced sample consisted of peripheral blood mononuclear cells. These receptors were collected from a human donor with common variable immunodeficiency.

This clone has a count of ten or more. The read falls 3 residues short of the CDR3 end, and the missing part is taken from the germline J gene. The J gene is TRBJ2-7, the V gene TRBV20-1; D gene uncertain. This CDR3 has 13 amino acids. V lost 6 bases and J 2 bases, leaving 14 bases between the germline ends. CDR1 is DFQATT and CDR2 is SNEGSKA in the germline V gene (reference sequence). CDR3 amino acids: CSARSAGAYEQYF. CDR3 DNA, as far as it was read: TGCAGTGCCCGAAGTGCAGGAGCCTACGAG.

Ten or more counts support this clone. The CDR3 goes on 3 residues after the read ends, and that part is filled in from the germline J gene. The chain is built from TRBV5-4 and TRBJ2-1, with 8 bases that match TRBD1. The CDR3 is 16 amino acids. The V segment lost 4 bases and the J segment 0 bases; nucleotides outside the gene matches: 6. The germline CDR1 and CDR2 sequences are SGHNT and YYREEE (reference sequence). CDR3 protein: CASSKGQDSSYNEQFF. The CDR3 DNA, read in part, is TGTGCCAGCAGCAAGGGACAGGATAGCTCCTACAATGAG.

This clone has ten or more counts. The read terminates 3 residues ahead of where the CDR3 ends, so the germline J gene completes it. The chain joins TRBV7-2 to TRBJ2-7; 9 bases line up with TRBD1. CDR1 is SGHTA and CDR2 is FQGNSA in the germline V gene. V gave up 5 bases and J gave up 4 bases; unmatched junction bases: 6. CDR3 length equals 14 residues. The covered CDR3 bases are TGTGCCAGCAGCGTACAGGGGGCTTCGTACGAG. This encodes CASSVQGASYE. The entire CDR3 sequence reads CASSVQGASYEQYF.

Comment on this clone: The read is 3 residues too short to cover the CDR3 end, so that end is filled in from the germline J gene. J is TRBJ1-5 and V is TRBV19, with D hard to call. Looked up from germline, CDR1 is LNHDA and CDR2 is SQIVND (reference sequence). Between the trimmed V and J ends, which lost 8 bases and 0 bases, there was a span of 8 bases. The CDR3 totals 13 residues. The part of the CDR3 DNA that was read is TGTGCCAGTCGAACGGTTAGCAATCAGCCC. Its protein is CASRTVSNQP. The whole CDR3 sequence is CASRTVSNQPQHF.

This clone was found a few times. The read terminates 3 residues ahead of where the CDR3 ends, so the germline J gene completes it. The rearrangement joins TRBV7-9 to TRBJ2-7; D is perhaps TRBD2 (6 bases). Looked up from germline, CDR1 is SEHNR and CDR2 is FQNEAQ (reference sequence). With 3 bases removed from V and 6 bases from J, the gap between germline ends came to 9 bases. The length of the CDR3 is 12 residues. The sequenced CDR3 bases are TGTGCCAGCAGCTTTGCCGGGGGCGAG. It translates to CASSFAGGE. The full CDR3 reads CASSFAGGEQYF.

This clone came up many times. Sequencing ends 3 residues short of the CDR3 end; the germline J gene provides the rest. The chain combines TRBV7-2 with TRBJ2-7, with 11 bases matching TRBD2. V lost 3 bases to trimming and J lost 4 bases; unmatched junction nucleotides: 5. The CDR3 has 15 residues. Germline CDR1 reads SGHTA; CDR2 reads FQGNSA. The CDR3 DNA, read in part, is TGTGCCAGCAGCTTTAGCCTAGCGGGGGGTTACGAG. Its protein product is CASSFSLAGGYE. The complete CDR3 reads CASSFSLAGGYEQYF.

Only a few counts were recorded for this clone. The read terminates 3 residues before the CDR3 end, so the remaining end is supplied by the germline J gene. The chain uses TRBV2 and TRBJ1-4; TRBD1 is a possible D gene (6 bases). The length of the CDR3 is 16 residues. The V gene lost 6 bases and the J gene lost 4 bases, with 18 bases spanning the gap. Germline V CDR1 and CDR2: SNHLY, FYNNEI. CDR3 sequence reads: CASRSGQTWGNEKLFF. Partial CDR3 DNA: TGTGCCAGCAGGTCAGGACAGACCTGGGGTAATGAAAAA.

There are a few counts of this clone. The observed sequence ends 3 residues before the CDR3 terminus, with the missing tail filled in from the germline J gene. The gene calls are TRBV19 and TRBJ2-7; 8 nucleotides match TRBD1. Germline assignment: CDR1 LNHDA and CDR2 SQIVND (reference sequence). The V and J ends lost 6 bases and 6 bases, in that order; junction bases with no gene match: 7. This CDR3 is built from 13 residues. The CDR3 reads CASRMDRDSEQYF. CDR3 DNA, as far as it was read: TGTGCCAGTAGGATGGACAGGGACAGCGAG.

Ten or more counts support this clone. The read falls 3 residues short of the CDR3 end, and the missing part is taken from the germline J gene. This chain uses TRBV7-3 with TRBJ1-1; possible D gene TRBD1, 5 bases. Deletions cut 3 bases from V and 4 bases from J, with 15 bases between. This CDR3 comprises 15 residues. Germline-derived CDR1 and CDR2 are SGHTA and FQGTGA. The CDR3 is CASSLGKGRGTEAFF. CDR3 DNA, as far as it was read: TGTGCCAGCAGCTTGGGGAAGGGGAGGGGCACTGAA.

This clone was detected a few times. CDR3 bases read: TGTGCCAGCAGAGTCAGTGCCGGGGAG. This translates into CASRVSAGE. In full, the CDR3 is CASRVSAGELFF. The rearrangement uses TRBV2 and TRBJ2-2; D is undetermined. The read terminates 3 residues before the CDR3 end, so the remaining end is supplied by the germline J gene. The CDR3 is 12 residues long. Trimming left V 6 bases short and J 6 bases short, with 8 bases between. The germline gives CDR1 SNHLY, CDR2 FYNNEI.

In regard to this clone: With the read ending 3 residues before the CDR3 end, the germline J gene is used to fill in that end. This chain links TRBV2 with TRBJ2-7; maybe TRBD1 (6 bases). Trimming removed 7 bases from V and 3 bases from J, with 13 bases in between. The germline V gene has CDR1 SNHLY and CDR2 FYNNEI. The CDR3 contains 13 residues. CDR3 DNA (partial): TGTGCCAGCACCGCACAGGGCCTCTACGAG. Protein product: CASTAQGLYE. The whole CDR3 reads CASTAQGLYEQYF.

There are many counts of this clone. The DNA ends 3 residues before the CDR3 does, and the rest of the CDR3 is filled in from the germline J gene. This sequence joins TRBV5-1 and TRBJ2-1; 11 bases are shared with TRBD2. CDR1 is SGHRS, CDR2 YFSETQ, per germline. The CDR3 sequence is 14 residues long. V was clipped by 3 bases and J by 6 bases; unmatched bases: 2. Partial CDR3 DNA: TGCGCCAGCAGCTCCGGGACTAGCGGCAATGAG. This gives the protein CASSSGTSGNE. The full CDR3 protein is CASSSGTSGNEQFF. Full variable domain (outside the CDR3, taken from reference TRBV5-1 and TRBJ2-1): KAGVTQTPRYLIKTRGQQVTLSCSPISGHRSVSWYQQTPGQGLQFLFEYFSETQRNKGNFPGRFSGRQFSNSRSEMNVSTLELGDSALYLCASSSGTSGNEQFFGPGTRLTVL.

This clone was seen at least ten times. The CDR3 extends 3 residues past the end of the read, so its final part is completed from the germline J gene. V usage is TRBV5-1 and J usage is TRBJ1-2, with D perhaps matching TRBD1 (6 bases). The V and J ends lost 0 bases and 4 bases respectively, with 19 bases between them. This CDR3 region has 17 residues. CDR1 SGHRS and CDR2 YFSETQ come from the germline V gene. Partial CDR3 DNA: TGCGCCAGCAGCTTGGTGCCCCAAGGGGGGGGCACCTATGGC. Its protein product is CASSLVPQGGGTYG. The CDR3 in its entirety is CASSLVPQGGGTYGYTF.

This clone was seen only a few times. Coverage ceases 3 residues before the CDR3 finishes, and the germline J gene fills in the end. This chain joins TRBV7-9 and TRBJ2-7; D is possibly TRBD2 (6 bases). The V end was cut by 1 base, the J end by 2 bases, with 9 bases between. The CDR3 spans 14 residues. CDR1 SEHNR and CDR2 FQNEAQ come from the germline V gene (reference sequence). The CDR3 sequence: CASSLVGGTYEQYF. The sequenced CDR3 bases are TGTGCCAGCAGCTTAGTTGGGGGGACCTACGAG.

This clone was seen ten or more times. CDR3 protein: CSVEVSDTQYF. Incomplete CDR3 DNA: TGCAGCGTTGAAGTATCAGATACG. V and J are TRBV29-1 and TRBJ2-3, with D uncertain. Coverage ceases 3 residues before the CDR3 finishes, and the germline J gene fills in the end. Germline V CDR1 and CDR2: SQVTM, ANQGSEA. This CDR3 comprises 11 residues. V shed 1 base and J shed 4 bases, with 3 bases lying between them.

Note on this clone: The read ends 3 residues early relative to the CDR3; the germline J gene fills the gap. J is TRBJ2-1 and V is TRBV23-1, with D perhaps matching TRBD2 (6 bases). TRBV23-1 is designated an ORF whose function remains uncertain. The CDR3 sequence is 14 residues long. Trimming pared 2 bases from V and 8 bases from J, leaving 13 bases between. The CDR3 bases that were read are TGCGCCAGCAGTCAAGCGGGGTCAGGCCATGAG. Amino acids: CASSQAGSGHE. The complete CDR3 protein is CASSQAGSGHEQFF.

This clone was seen repeatedly, ten times or more. The read terminates 3 residues ahead of where the CDR3 ends, so the germline J gene completes it. The V and J genes are TRBV5-5 and TRBJ2-5, with a weak D call TRBD2 (6 bases). The CDR3 has 14 amino acids. V lost 0 bases and J 5 bases, leaving 11 bases between the germline ends. Per the germline V gene, CDR1 is SGHKS and CDR2 is YYEKEE (reference sequence). CDR3 sequence reads: CASSLAASAETQYF. CDR3 bases read: TGTGCCAGCAGCTTGGCGGCTAGCGCTGAGACC. Combining the CDR3 with reference TRBV5-5 and TRBJ2-5 gives the whole variable domain DAGVTQSPTHLIKTRGQQVTLRCSPISGHKSVSWYQQVLGQGPQFIFQYYEKEERGRGNFPDRFSARQFPNYSSELNVNALLLGDSALYLCASSLAASAETQYFGPGTRLLVL.

This clone was detected a few times. Coverage ceases 3 residues before the CDR3 finishes, and the germline J gene fills in the end. V usage is TRBV19 and J usage is TRBJ1-1; 7 positions agree with TRBD1. This CDR3 has 15 amino acids. The germline gives CDR1 LNHDA, CDR2 SQIVND (reference sequence). Unmatched junction bases numbered 7, after V lost 4 bases and J lost 2 bases. CDR3 DNA, as far as it was read: TGTGCCAGTAGTACCGACAGGGATCATAACACTGAA. Amino acids: CASSTDRDHNTE. The CDR3, in full, reads CASSTDRDHNTEAFF. The variable domain in full, with the rest retrieved from reference TRBV19 and TRBJ1-1, is DGGITQSPKYLFRKEGQNVTLSCEQNLNHDAMYWYRQDPGQGLRLIYYSQIVNDFQKGDIAEGYSVSREKKESFPLTVTSAQKNPTAFYLCASSTDRDHNTEAFFGQGTRLTVV.

This clone has a count of ten or more. The read ends 3 residues shy of where the CDR3 ends; the end is completed using the germline J gene. This chain connects TRBV7-2 to TRBJ2-7; tentatively, D is TRBD1 (5 bases). This CDR3 spans 14 amino acids. Per germline, CDR1 SGHTA and CDR2 FQGNSA. V was clipped by 5 bases and J by 3 bases, with 14 bases between them. This CDR3 reads CASSVDSLFYEQYF. CDR3 DNA (partial): TGTGCCAGCAGCGTAGACAGCCTCTTCTACGAG.

This clone was observed at least ten times. The read stops 3 residues short of the end of the CDR3; the missing end is completed from the germline J gene. This chain joins TRBV7-2 and TRBJ2-1; TRBD2 matches at 8 bases. J lost 3 bases, V lost 2 bases, and 3 bases had no gene match. The CDR3 loop spans 15 amino acids. Looked up from germline, CDR1 is SGHTA and CDR2 is FQGNSA. CDR3 DNA (partial): TGTGCCAGCAGCTTACCGGGGGGGCACTACAATGAG. It yields the protein CASSLPGGHYNE. The entire CDR3 reads CASSLPGGHYNEQFF.

With regard to this clone: Read coverage stops 3 residues before the CDR3 terminus; the germline J gene supplies the remainder. This sequence joins TRBV30 and TRBJ2-5; D is possibly TRBD1 (5 bases). Trimming took off 3 bases at V and 5 bases at J, with 13 bases between the two ends. Per germline, CDR1 GTSNPN and CDR2 SVGIG (reference sequence). This CDR3 comprises 13 residues. The CDR3 is CAWSLPPGETQYF. The part of the CDR3 DNA that was read is TGTGCCTGGAGCCTTCCCCCAGGGGAGACC.

In the case of this clone: The CDR3 end lies 3 residues beyond the end of the read and is filled in from the germline J gene. The V gene is TRBV7-9, the J gene TRBJ1-2; D possibly corresponds to TRBD1 (6 bases). Per the germline V gene, CDR1 is SEHNR and CDR2 is FQNEAQ (reference sequence). The CDR3 consists of 13 residues. The CDR3 reads CASSGNRVEYYTF. The DNA read from the CDR3 is TGTGCCAGCAGCGGGAACAGGGTGGAATAC.

This clone occurred a few times. The missing CDR3 end, 3 residues past where the read stops, is filled in from the germline J gene. The gene calls are TRBV19 and TRBJ1-5, with 9 nucleotides matching TRBD1. CDR3 length: 17 amino acids. Unmatched junction bases numbered 11, after V lost 3 bases and J lost 5 bases. The germline gives CDR1 LNHDA, CDR2 SQIVND (reference sequence). The sequenced CDR3 bases are TGTGCCAGTAGTATGTACCCGGGACAGGGTACGTATCAGCCC. Translating gives CASSMYPGQGTYQP. The whole CDR3 reads CASSMYPGQGTYQPQHF.

This clone appeared many times. The read ends 3 residues early relative to the CDR3; the germline J gene fills the gap. V is TRBV5-1 and J is TRBJ1-1, with 8 bases lining up with TRBD1. This CDR3 contains 11 residues. Germline assignment: CDR1 SGHRS and CDR2 YFSETQ. CDR3 DNA, as far as it was read: TGCGCCAGCAATGGACAGGGAAAA. It yields the protein CASNGQGK. The entire CDR3 protein is CASNGQGKAFF.

This clone showed up many times. The read falls 3 residues short of the CDR3 end, and the missing part is taken from the germline J gene. V is TRBV7-3 and J is TRBJ2-7; 7 bases are shared with TRBD1. Germline CDR1 reads SGHTA; CDR2 reads FQGTGA. The CDR3 totals 13 residues. With V trimmed by 4 bases and J by 3 bases, 3 bases remained unmatched. Partial CDR3 DNA: TGTGCCAGCAGCTGGGACAGATACTACGAG. This sequence encodes CASSWDRYYE. The CDR3 in full is CASSWDRYYEQYF.